The entry below gives a single T cell receptor (beta chain) sequence along with its context. This CDR3 is built from 15 residues. Germline CDR1 SGHRS, CDR2 YFSETQ. Trimming cost V 1 base and J 2 bases, with 13 bases left between them. The data derive from a study of cytomegalovirus exposure and HLA in healthy donors. This PCR relied on a set of 60 Vbeta primers and 13 Jbeta primers. TCRdb's table, derived via immunoSEQ multiplex PCR, lists solely in-frame clones and lacks some. The table shows around 81,000 clones, with about 60% occurring only once. The chain recombines TRBV5-1 with TRBJ2-7; perhaps TRBD1 as D (6 bases). The specimen was PBMCs. This receptor was identified in a man younger than 45 in good health and CMV-seropositive. The CDR3 sequence: CASSLTRGSTYEQYF. The DNA of the CDR3 is TGCGCCAGCAGCTTGACGAGGGGGTCCACCTACGAGCAGTACTTC.